This T cell receptor (beta chain) is from a study of identifying expanded T cells in peripheral blood. Produced via immunoSEQ multiplex PCR; TCRdb's table is partial and in-frame only. The sample shows over 65,000 clones, roughly 90% of them seen only once. In germline, CDR1 is KGHSH, CDR2 LQKENI. V was pared by 3 bases and J by 0 bases, with 8 bases between. The CDR3 covers 14 residues. V gene TRBV18 combines with J gene TRBJ1-2; D unresolved. The source material was blood. The TCR sequence derives from a person between 18 and 69 years old in good health. The CDR3, as DNA: TGTGCCAGCTCACCTGGCAGGACTAACTATGGCTACACCTTC. It specifies CASSPGRTNYGYTF.